These 26 T cell receptor beta chains were sequenced from one sample in a study of T cells in Graves' hyperthyroidism and ophthalmopathy. TCR beta CDR3 regions were amplified from RNA. The study used the HTBI primer set for a first-round RT-PCR of the TCR CDR3. MiXCR, applied by TCRdb to the multiplex PCR reads, yields one record per CDR3 protein. The top ten clones hold 20% of a sample with around 380,000 distinct CDR3 sequences, approximately 13% of them seen once. Specimen: blood. The receptors were sampled from a man aged 30 to 45 with Graves' hyperthyroidism that later progressed to Graves' ophthalmopathy.

Ten or more counts support this clonotype. The chain uses TRBV28 and TRBJ1-3; D gene ambiguous. V lost 5 bases and J 4 bases, leaving 3 bases between the germline ends. The V gene's germline CDR1 is MDHEN and CDR2 SYDVKM. This CDR3 region has 11 residues. Here the CDR3 DNA reads TGTGCCAGCAGTCCCGGAAACACCATATATTTT. Its protein product is CASSPGNTIYF. The entire variable domain, with the rest obtained from reference TRBV28 and TRBJ1-3, is as follows: DVKVTQSSRYLVKRTGEKVFLECVQDMDHENMFWYRQDPGLGLRLIYFSYDVKMKEKGDIPEGYSVSREKKERFSLILESASTNQTSMYLCASSPGNTIYFGEGSWLTVV.

This clonotype was seen repeatedly, ten times or more. The chain couples TRBV5-1 to TRBJ2-7; the match to TRBD2 covers 7 bases. V lost 4 bases, J lost 0 bases, and 13 bases stayed unmatched. Germline assignment: CDR1 SGHRS and CDR2 YFSETQ. The CDR3 has 17 amino acids. CDR3 loop: CASSPGGGGPLSYEQYF. For the CDR3, the DNA is TGCGCCAGCAGCCCGGGGGGTGGGGGACCGCTCTCCTACGAGCAGTACTTC.

This clonotype was counted ten times or more. The CDR3: CASSLVGQGMYEQYF. The CDR3 bases are TGTGCCAGCAGCTTAGTAGGACAGGGGATGTACGAGCAGTACTTC. The rearrangement joins TRBV7-8 to TRBJ2-7, with 9 positions matching TRBD1. In germline, CDR1 is SGHVS, CDR2 FQNEAQ. V dropped 1 base and J dropped 4; count of bases not matched to a gene: 5. This CDR3 has 15 amino acids. Together with reference TRBV7-8 and TRBJ2-7, the CDR3 gives the full variable domain: GAGVSQSPRYKVAKRGQDVALRCDPISGHVSLFWYQQALGQGPEFLTYFQNEAQLDKSGLPSDRFFAERPEGSVSTLKIQRTQQEDSAVYLCASSLVGQGMYEQYFGPGTRLTVT.

This clonotype came up many times. V is TRBV20-1 and J is TRBJ1-1, with D perhaps matching TRBD1 (5 bases). Germline CDR1 reads DFQATT; CDR2 reads SNEGSKA (reference sequence). This CDR3 is built from 13 residues. Trimming removed 5 bases at V and 0 bases at J, with 10 bases between. DNA for the CDR3: TGCAGTGCTCTTAGGGACGTGAACACTGAAGCTTTCTTT. Translating it yields CSALRDVNTEAFF.

In this sample, this clonotype turned up many times. The chain employs TRBV6-1 and TRBJ2-5; 7 bases line up with TRBD1. CDR3 length equals 15 residues. The ends lost 9 bases at V and 4 bases at J; junction bases unmatched: 14. Germline V lookup: CDR1 MNHNS, CDR2 SASEGT. For the CDR3, the DNA is TGTGCCAGTCTGGGCTATACAGGGGATGTAGAGACCCAGTACTTC. This codes for CASLGYTGDVETQYF.

This clonotype appeared many times. This chain connects TRBV7-8 to TRBJ2-5; D unclear. The ends were cut back, 4 bases at V and 4 bases at J, with 10 bases in the middle. CDR1 and CDR2 (germline): SGHVS, FQNEAQ. This CDR3 region has 13 residues. The CDR3 spells CASSSSRGETQYF. The CDR3 nucleotides are TGTGCCAGCAGCTCGTCTCGAGGAGAGACCCAGTACTTC. Based on the CDR3 plus reference TRBV7-8 and TRBJ2-5, the full variable domain is GAGVSQSPRYKVAKRGQDVALRCDPISGHVSLFWYQQALGQGPEFLTYFQNEAQLDKSGLPSDRFFAERPEGSVSTLKIQRTQQEDSAVYLCASSSSRGETQYFGPGTRLLVL.

This clonotype was seen repeatedly, ten times or more. The rearrangement joins TRBV6-1 to TRBJ2-1; 10 bases line up with TRBD1. Looked up from germline, CDR1 is MNHNS and CDR2 is SASEGT. Trimming at V came to 1 base and at J to 8 bases, leaving 2 bases not matched to a gene. This CDR3 is 14 amino acids long. CDR3 protein: CASSEGTGGHEQFF. The CDR3 DNA reads as TGTGCCAGCAGTGAAGGGACAGGGGGACATGAGCAGTTCTTC.

This clonotype was detected only a few times. The chain has TRBV6-2 or TRBV6-3 and TRBJ2-1; D is uncertain. Germline assignment: CDR1 MNHEY and CDR2 SVGEGT. The CDR3 consists of 15 residues. The ends were cut back, 0 bases at V and 8 bases at J, with 14 bases in the middle. The DNA for the CDR3 is TGTGCCAGCAGTTACTCGCCAGAGTACCTTGATGAGCAGTTCTTC. Protein: CASSYSPEYLDEQFF.

This clonotype was picked up many times. The chain combines TRBV6-1 with TRBJ2-7, with 7 bases identical to TRBD2. Unmatched junction bases numbered 3, after V lost 4 bases and J lost 0 bases. Germline CDR1 reads MNHNS; CDR2 reads SASEGT. The CDR3 contains 14 residues. CDR3 protein: CASSVGGFSYEQYF. CDR3 DNA sequence: TGTGCCAGCAGTGTGGGGGGGTTCTCCTACGAGCAGTACTTC.

Many counts were recorded for this clonotype. This chain links TRBV5-1 with TRBJ1-6, with 9 bases aligning to TRBD1. The CDR3 contains 14 residues. The germline CDR1 and CDR2 sequences are SGHRS and YFSETQ. Unmatched junction bases numbered 4, after V lost 4 bases and J lost 8 bases. The CDR3 protein is CASSKQGADSPLHF. In nucleotides, the CDR3 is TGCGCCAGCAGCAAACAGGGGGCTGATTCACCCCTCCACTTT.

CDR3 protein: CASSLAGATFGANVLTF. In nucleotides, the CDR3 is TGTGCCAGCAGCTTAGCAGGAGCAACCTTTGGGGCCAACGTCCTGACTTTC. The chain is built from TRBV7-9 and TRBJ2-6; D remains ambiguous. With 0 bases removed from V and 3 bases from J, the gap between germline ends came to 12 bases. Germline-derived CDR1 and CDR2 are SEHNR and FQNEAQ (reference sequence). The CDR3 contains 17 residues.

The table lists this clonotype with many counts. This chain links TRBV5-1 with TRBJ2-3, with 8 bases aligning to TRBD2. Trimming took 0 bases from V and 2 from J; bases not matched to a gene: 8. The CDR3 contains 17 residues. In germline, CDR1 is SGHRS, CDR2 YFSETQ. CDR3 sequence (DNA): TGCGCCAGCAGCTTGGCGGCCAGCGGGGGCTACACAGATACGCAGTATTTT. Translated: CASSLAASGGYTDTQYF.

This clonotype was detected ten times or more. The chain uses TRBV15 and TRBJ1-2; TRBD1 aligns across 7 bases. Germline CDR1 reads LNHNV; CDR2 reads YYDKDF (reference sequence). Trimming at V came to 0 bases and at J to 8 bases, leaving 9 bases not matched to a gene. This CDR3 has 15 residues. In DNA form, the CDR3 reads TGTGCCACCAGCAGAGAGCGGGACAGTACGGACGGCTACACCTTC. Encoded protein: CATSRERDSTDGYTF. Looking up the rest from reference TRBV15 and TRBJ1-2 gives the full variable domain: DAMVIQNPRYQVTQFGKPVTLSCSQTLNHNVMYWYQQKSSQAPKLLFHYYDKDFNNEADTPDNFQSRRPNTSFCFLDIRSPGLGDTAMYLCATSRERDSTDGYTFGSGTRLTVV.

In its sample, this clonotype was seen many times. V gene TRBV12-3 or TRBV12-4 combines with J gene TRBJ1-2; D is ambiguous. There are 12 residues in the CDR3. The V end lost 2 bases, the J end lost 1 base, and 2 bases lay between the germline ends. CDR3 in amino acids: CASSLSNYGYTF. The CDR3 nucleotides read TGTGCCAGCAGTTTAAGTAACTATGGCTACACCTTC.

This clonotype was detected ten times or more. The chain is built from TRBV27 and TRBJ1-5, with a tentative D call TRBD1 (5 bases). Per the germline V gene, CDR1 is MNHEY and CDR2 is SMNVEV (reference sequence). V was cut by 6 bases and J by 0 bases, with 12 bases left in between. The CDR3 consists of 15 residues. The CDR3 reads CASRQGIYSNQPQHF. The CDR3 bases are TGTGCCAGCAGGCAGGGAATTTATAGCAATCAGCCCCAGCATTTT.

This clonotype was found a few times. The chain carries TRBV15 and TRBJ2-7; D assignment may be TRBD1 or TRBD2 (6 bases each). The length of the CDR3 is 11 residues. The V end was cut by 7 bases, the J end by 5 bases, with 9 bases between. CDR1 is LNHNV, CDR2 YYDKDF, per germline (reference sequence). The CDR3 nucleotides are TGTGCCACCAAAGGGGGGAACGAGCAGTACTTC. Protein product: CATKGGNEQYF.

The J gene is TRBJ2-1, the V gene TRBV4-2, with D maybe TRBD1 (6 bases). V was clipped by 0 bases and J by 0 bases, with 9 bases between them. Germline CDR1 and CDR2: LGHNA and YNFKEQ. CDR3 length: 16 residues. The CDR3 sequence: CASSQDPDSSYNEQFF. Written as DNA, the CDR3 is TGTGCCAGCAGCCAAGACCCGGACAGCTCCTACAATGAGCAGTTCTTC.

This clonotype was recorded at least ten times. CDR3 coding DNA: TGTGCCAGCAGTGCCGGGGGGCCCTACGAGCAGTACTTC. Its translation: CASSAGGPYEQYF. The chain has TRBV12-3 or TRBV12-4 and TRBJ2-7; TRBD2 might be the D (7 bases). Between the trimmed V and J ends, which lost 5 bases and 2 bases, there was a span of 10 bases. This CDR3 is built from 13 residues.

This clonotype was seen repeatedly, ten times or more. This rearrangement joins TRBV3-1 to TRBJ1-1; unclear D gene. The CDR3 is made up of 12 amino acids. V lost 5 bases to trimming and J lost 10 bases, with 14 bases between them. Germline-derived CDR1 and CDR2 are LGHDT and YNNKEL (reference sequence). DNA of the CDR3: TGTGCCAGCAGCAACAGCGGGTTTGGAGCTTTCTTT. Its protein is CASSNSGFGAFF.

To note about this clonotype: A much larger clone sits a single nucleotide away, making a read error possible. The chain uses TRBV6-1 and TRBJ1-1; the D is unclear. CDR3 length equals 13 residues. The V gene lost 7 bases and the J gene lost 6 bases, with 15 bases spanning the gap. Germline CDR1 MNHNS, CDR2 SASEGT. In DNA, the CDR3 is TGTGCCAGCAATACTGTGCGGTCGGCTGAAGCTTTCTTT. Its translation: CASNTVRSAEAFF.

This clonotype came up a few times. The chain's CDR3 is CASSLAESWGYTF. CDR3 DNA sequence: TGTGCCAGCAGCTTAGCTGAGTCTTGGGGCTACACCTTC. This chain connects TRBV11-2 to TRBJ1-2; no firm D call. V dropped 1 base and J dropped 8 bases, with 11 bases sitting between them. The CDR3 covers 13 residues. From germline, CDR1 is SGHAT and CDR2 FQNNGV.

This clonotype was recorded many times. V gene TRBV7-9 combines with J gene TRBJ2-5, with TRBD2 matching 8 bases. The ends lost 3 bases at V and 6 bases at J; junction bases unmatched: 12. The CDR3 spans 16 residues. Germline lookup yields CDR1 SEHNR and CDR2 FQNEAQ (reference sequence). The CDR3 region is CASSLALLAAGKTQYF. In DNA form, the CDR3 reads TGTGCCAGCAGCTTGGCTCTACTAGCGGCGGGAAAGACCCAGTACTTC.

With regard to this clonotype: This could be a read error, since a much larger clone is one nucleotide away. This chain connects TRBV12-3 or TRBV12-4 to TRBJ2-2; 11 nucleotides match TRBD1. The CDR3 extends over 16 amino acids. The junction had 2 bases not matched to a gene; V was cut back by 3 bases and J by 2 bases. CDR3 amino acids: CASSFGTGGNTGELFF. The DNA of the CDR3 is TGTGCCAGCAGTTTCGGGACAGGGGGAAACACCGGGGAGCTGTTTTTT.

J is TRBJ2-3 and V is TRBV7-9; weak D call: TRBD2 (6 bases). Deletions cut 3 bases from V and 1 base from J, with 11 bases between. CDR3 length: 15 residues. Germline V lookup: CDR1 SEHNR, CDR2 FQNEAQ (reference sequence). The CDR3 region has the DNA TGTGCCAGCAGCTTTCCAGGGACTGGCACAGATACGCAGTATTTT. This translates into CASSFPGTGTDTQYF.

The CDR3 nucleotides read TGTGCCAGCAGGGGACTAGCGGGGGTCACAGATACGCAGTATTTT. This encodes CASRGLAGVTDTQYF. This chain connects TRBV12-3 or TRBV12-4 to TRBJ2-3, with 14 bases that match TRBD2. This CDR3 is built from 15 residues. With V trimmed by 6 bases and J by 2 bases, 1 base remained unmatched.

The chain couples TRBV12-3 or TRBV12-4 to TRBJ1-5; no reliable D call. CDR3 length equals 16 residues. V gave up 6 bases and J gave up 5 bases, with 20 bases separating them. The CDR3 sequence: CASSSHLIRIDQPQHF. DNA for the CDR3: TGTGCCAGCAGCTCTCATCTCATCAGGATCGATCAGCCCCAGCATTTT.